Below are 28 T cell receptor beta chains sequenced from a single sample in a study of CD8+ T cells in alopecia areata. The treatment here: oral pan-JAK inhibitor, 5-10 mg twice daily. In each case, RNA was isolated and then reverse transcribed into cDNA as the sequencing template. Sequenced by immunoSEQ multiplex PCR; TCRdb stores in-frame clones only, minus some. The sample records about 190,000 clones, about three fifths being singletons. Sequenced here: CD4+ T cells sorted from blood, sampled at week 4, from a patient treated with tofacitinib. Receptor source: a human donor with alopecia areata.

The J gene is TRBJ2-5, the V gene TRBV29-1; D is possibly TRBD1 (6 bases). The germline gives CDR1 SQVTM, CDR2 ANQGSEA. The CDR3 is 16 residues long. The V and J ends lost 5 bases and 0 bases respectively, with 19 bases between them. The CDR3 DNA reads as TGCAGCGTTCTCGATGCAGACCGGGACAACCAAGAGACCCAGTACTTC. This sequence encodes CSVLDADRDNQETQYF.

The V and J genes are TRBV6-5 and TRBJ2-4, with 8 positions matching TRBD1. This CDR3 is 15 amino acids long. V lost 6 bases and J lost 6; bases outside the gene matches: 10. The germline V gene has CDR1 MNHEY and CDR2 SVGAGI. CDR3 nucleotides: TGTGCCAGCAGACCCACCCTTGGACAGGGAAACATTCAGTACTTC. Translation gives CASRPTLGQGNIQYF.

J is TRBJ2-1 and V is TRBV29-1; the match to TRBD2 covers 9 bases. J gave up 9 bases and V 4 bases, and 13 bases lay outside the gene matches. From germline, CDR1 is SQVTM and CDR2 ANQGSEA. There are 15 residues in the CDR3. The CDR3 reads CSVATRLAGRGEQFF. The CDR3 region has the DNA TGCAGCGTTGCAACTCGGCTAGCGGGGCGGGGTGAGCAGTTCTTC.

The genes are TRBV9 and TRBJ1-5, with D perhaps matching TRBD1 (6 bases). The germline V and J ends were trimmed by 3 bases and 7 bases, with 14 bases remaining between them. Germline CDR1 and CDR2: SGDLS and YYNGEE. The CDR3 totals 14 residues. CDR3 residues: CASSAHRAGQPQHF. Here the CDR3 DNA reads TGTGCCAGCAGCGCTCACAGGGCAGGGCAGCCCCAGCATTTT.

Worth noting for this clone: The sample contains more than one DNA sequence encoding this CDR3. The chain combines TRBV11-2 with TRBJ1-2; weak D call: TRBD1 (5 bases). The CDR3 is made up of 13 amino acids. Trimming cost V 5 bases and J 5 bases, with 12 bases left between them. The germline V gene has CDR1 SGHAT and CDR2 FQNNGV. CDR3 nucleotides: TGTGCCAGCAGCCGGGGGGGGTTTTATGGCTACACCTTC. Translated: CASSRGGFYGYTF.

This chain links TRBV7-8 with TRBJ2-2, with TRBD2 matching 7 bases. J gave up 7 bases and V 6 bases, and 11 bases lay outside the gene matches. The CDR3 covers 15 residues. Germline V lookup: CDR1 SGHVS, CDR2 FQNEAQ. The CDR3 nucleotides are TGTGCCAGCAGTTTTGCGGGAGCGGTTGTCGGGGAGCTGTTTTTT. Amino acid sequence: CASSFAGAVVGELFF.

The chain links TRBV27 to TRBJ2-7; no reliable D call. Germline V gives CDR1 MNHEY, CDR2 SMNVEV (reference sequence). Trimming stripped 10 bases from V and 0 bases from J, with 16 bases between. This CDR3 is 14 amino acids long. The CDR3 region has the DNA TGTGCCACCCAAGCCACCTTTAGCTCCTACGAGCAGTACTTC. Residues: CATQATFSSYEQYF.

The genes are TRBV29-1 and TRBJ2-3; D gene unclear. Germline V gives CDR1 SQVTM, CDR2 ANQGSEA. This CDR3 contains 15 residues. The V end lost 4 bases, the J end lost 0 bases, and 14 bases lay between the germline ends. The CDR3 loop reads CSVVGAEGSTDTQYF. CDR3 coding DNA: TGCAGCGTTGTCGGCGCAGAAGGAAGCACAGATACGCAGTATTTT.

The chain links TRBV14 to TRBJ2-3, with 8 positions matching TRBD2. The CDR3 has 16 residues. Germline CDR1 is SGHDN and CDR2 is FVKESK. Trimming removed 4 bases from V and 2 bases from J; junction bases left unmatched: 8. CDR3 DNA: TGTGCCAGCAGCCCGGGAGGGGCGAGGAACACAGATACGCAGTATTTT. Translated: CASSPGGARNTDTQYF.

V is TRBV2 and J is TRBJ2-5; perhaps TRBD1 as D (6 bases). V gave up 8 bases and J gave up 1 base, with 11 bases separating them. CDR1 is SNHLY and CDR2 is FYNNEI in the germline V gene. The CDR3 covers 13 residues. The CDR3: CASQWDTQETQYF. CDR3 nucleotides: TGTGCCAGCCAATGGGACACCCAAGAGACCCAGTACTTC.

The rearrangement links TRBV15 to TRBJ2-5; D gene ambiguous. Trimming stripped 0 bases from V and 4 bases from J, with 6 bases between. The CDR3 covers 13 residues. CDR1 is LNHNV and CDR2 is YYDKDF in the germline V gene (reference sequence). The CDR3 loop is CATSREFAETQYF. The DNA for the CDR3 is TGTGCCACCAGCAGAGAGTTCGCAGAGACCCAGTACTTC.

This clone was counted between two and nine times. The V call is TRBV10-3, the J call TRBJ1-2; D perhaps matches TRBD1 (6 bases). The CDR3 consists of 14 residues. Germline V gives CDR1 ENHRY, CDR2 SYGVKD. V gave up 4 bases and J gave up 2 bases, with 11 bases separating them. The DNA of the CDR3 is TGTGCCATCAGTGTAGACAGGCAGAACTATGGCTACACCTTC. Its translation is CAISVDRQNYGYTF.

This clone was detected a few times. J is TRBJ2-5 and V is TRBV5-6; D may be TRBD1 (6 bases). This CDR3 has 14 amino acids. Trimming took off 2 bases at V and 5 bases at J, with 13 bases between the two ends. Per the germline V gene, CDR1 is SGHDT and CDR2 is YYEEEE. CDR3 region: CASSLTTGTETQYF. The CDR3 DNA sequence: TGTGCCAGCAGCTTAACTACAGGGACGGAGACCCAGTACTTC.

This clone occurred many times. The chain has TRBV7-2 and TRBJ1-5; 7 bases align to TRBD1. The CDR3 is made up of 16 amino acids. The ends lost 1 base at V and 0 bases at J; junction bases unmatched: 3. Germline assignment: CDR1 SGHTA and CDR2 FQGNSA. This CDR3 is CASSLDQGGSNQPQHF. The CDR3, as DNA: TGTGCCAGCAGCTTAGATCAGGGGGGTAGCAATCAGCCCCAGCATTTT.

The chain combines TRBV7-2 with TRBJ1-1; unclear D gene. V lost 2 bases and J 1 base, leaving 14 bases between the germline ends. The CDR3 contains 16 residues. The germline V gene has CDR1 SGHTA and CDR2 FQGNSA. CDR3 in DNA: TGTGCCAGCAGCTTATATGCCAGTCTGAAGAACACTGAAGCTTTCTTT. Protein: CASSLYASLKNTEAFF.

The chain combines TRBV25-1 with TRBJ2-3, with TRBD2 matching 7 bases. The CDR3 is 15 residues long. The junction had 10 bases not matched to a gene; V was cut back by 6 bases and J by 4 bases. Germline CDR1 reads MGHDK; CDR2 reads SYGVNS. CDR3 sequence: CASRGRGGSADTQYF. CDR3 sequence (DNA): TGTGCCAGCAGGGGAAGGGGCGGGAGTGCAGATACGCAGTATTTT.

This chain links TRBV9 with TRBJ2-5, with 10 bases fitting TRBD2. This CDR3 is 13 amino acids long. The V segment lost 7 bases and the J segment 5 bases; nucleotides outside the gene matches: 5. The V gene's germline CDR1 is SGDLS and CDR2 YYNGEE. CDR3 residues: CASAAGGRETQYF. DNA for the CDR3: TGTGCCAGCGCAGCGGGAGGGCGTGAGACCCAGTACTTC.

The V and J genes are TRBV25-1 and TRBJ2-5; D might be TRBD2 (5 bases). Germline-derived CDR1 and CDR2 are MGHDK and SYGVNS. The length of the CDR3 is 15 residues. Trimming shortened V by 4 bases and J by 4 bases, and 16 bases separated the two germline ends. DNA of the CDR3: TGTGCCAGCAGTGCGCGGGCCTCCCGGGTAGAGACCCAGTACTTC. This gives the protein CASSARASRVETQYF.

This clone was observed once. This rearrangement joins TRBV7-2 to TRBJ2-5; TRBD1 might be the D (6 bases). The germline V and J ends were trimmed by 6 bases and 8 bases, with 31 bases remaining between them. Germline CDR1 SGHTA, CDR2 FQGNSA. The CDR3 length is 18 residues. CDR3 nucleotide sequence: TGTGCCAGCAGAGGACAGACCGGGGTCAAATATTCTTTGGTCACCCAGTACTTC. Translation gives CASRGQTGVKYSLVTQYF. The complete variable domain, with remaining parts taken from reference TRBV7-2 and TRBJ2-5, reads GAGVSQSPSNKVTEKGKDVELRCDPISGHTALYWYRQSLGQGLEFLIYFQGNSAPDKSGLPSDRFSAERTGGSVSTLTIQRTQQEDSAVYLCASRGQTGVKYSLVTQYFGPGTRLLVL.

The chain links TRBV11-2 to TRBJ2-5; 7 nucleotides agree with TRBD1. CDR1 is SGHAT, CDR2 FQNNGV, per germline. Trimming took 1 base from V and 3 from J; bases not matched to a gene: 2. The CDR3 totals 14 residues. For the CDR3, the DNA is TGTGCCAGCAGCTTAGCCGGGACAGAAGAGACCCAGTACTTC. This codes for CASSLAGTEETQYF.

This chain uses TRBV7-2 with TRBJ1-2; no clear D. The CDR3 is made up of 14 amino acids. Germline CDR1 is SGHTA and CDR2 is FQGNSA. V was clipped by 1 base and J by 8 bases, with 14 bases between them. CDR3 sequence: CASSLGRIGGGYTF. The CDR3 nucleotides are TGTGCCAGCAGCTTAGGACGGATAGGAGGAGGCTACACCTTC. The full variable domain, its missing parts supplied by reference TRBV7-2 and TRBJ1-2, is GAGVSQSPSNKVTEKGKDVELRCDPISGHTALYWYRQSLGQGLEFLIYFQGNSAPDKSGLPSDRFSAERTGGSVSTLTIQRTQQEDSAVYLCASSLGRIGGGYTFGSGTRLTVV.

CDR3 DNA sequence: TGTGCCAGCAGTGGGGGGACCACAGCGAATCAGCCCCAGCATTTT. Protein: CASSGGTTANQPQHF. This chain joins TRBV25-1 and TRBJ1-5; TRBD1 is a possible D gene (5 bases). Germline lookup yields CDR1 MGHDK and CDR2 SYGVNS. The germline V and J ends were trimmed by 4 bases and 4 bases, with 14 bases remaining between them. This CDR3 is 15 amino acids long.

This chain links TRBV30 with TRBJ2-2; TRBD2 matches 10 bases. Germline CDR1 is GTSNPN and CDR2 is SVGIG (reference sequence). CDR3 length: 15 amino acids. CDR3 coding DNA: TGTGCTGCACCGGGACTAGCGAGATCCACCGGGGAGCTGTTTTTT. Translated: CAAPGLARSTGELFF.

Of note for this clone: The sample contains more than one DNA sequence encoding this CDR3. DNA for the CDR3: TGCGCCAGCAGCTTGGAAGCGGGACCACAAGAGACCCAGTACTTC. It encodes CASSLEAGPQETQYF. This chain joins TRBV5-1 and TRBJ2-5; TRBD2 agrees at 7 bases. CDR3 length equals 15 residues. Trimming removed 0 bases from V and 2 bases from J; junction bases left unmatched: 4. Germline loops: CDR1 SGHRS, CDR2 YFSETQ.

V gene TRBV6-5 combines with J gene TRBJ1-4; D is ambiguous. Germline CDR1 MNHEY, CDR2 SVGAGI. V lost 3 bases and J lost 8, with 13 bases in between. CDR3 length equals 14 residues. DNA for the CDR3: TGTGCCAGCAGTTATGGAGGGTCAGTGGAAAAACTGTTTTTT. Its protein product is CASSYGGSVEKLFF.

This clone was detected only a few times. The chain is built from TRBV14 and TRBJ2-2, with D possibly being TRBD1 (6 bases). The CDR3 sequence is 13 residues long. Trimming took 4 bases from V and 4 from J, leaving 7 bases between them. CDR1 and CDR2 (germline): SGHDN, FVKESK. The CDR3 region is CASSRQVTGELFF. CDR3 nucleotides: TGTGCCAGCAGCCGACAGGTCACCGGGGAGCTGTTTTTT.

This clone turned up a few times. The V call is TRBV20-1, the J call TRBJ2-5, with D unclear. Deletions cut 3 bases from V and 3 bases from J, with 5 bases between. The CDR3 consists of 11 residues. CDR1 and CDR2 from the germline V gene are DFQATT and SNEGSKA (reference sequence). CDR3 nucleotides: TGCAGTGCTAGCGCTGAAGAGACCCAGTACTTC. Encoded protein: CSASAEETQYF.

This clone was recorded once. This chain uses TRBV18 with TRBJ2-7; 7 bases are shared with TRBD1. The CDR3 is made up of 15 amino acids. Germline V gene sequence: CDR1 KGHSH, CDR2 LQKENI. The J segment lost 0 bases and the V segment lost 1 base, leaving 3 bases of the junction unmatched. CDR3 amino acids: CASSPQGDSSYEQYF. DNA for the CDR3: TGTGCCAGCTCACCACAGGGGGACAGCTCCTACGAGCAGTACTTC. The full variable domain, its missing parts supplied by reference TRBV18 and TRBJ2-7, is NAGVMQNPRHLVRRRGQEARLRCSPMKGHSHVYWYRQLPEEGLKFMVYLQKENIIDESGMPKERFSAEFPKEGPSILRIQQVVRGDSAAYFCASSPQGDSSYEQYFGPGTRLTVT.